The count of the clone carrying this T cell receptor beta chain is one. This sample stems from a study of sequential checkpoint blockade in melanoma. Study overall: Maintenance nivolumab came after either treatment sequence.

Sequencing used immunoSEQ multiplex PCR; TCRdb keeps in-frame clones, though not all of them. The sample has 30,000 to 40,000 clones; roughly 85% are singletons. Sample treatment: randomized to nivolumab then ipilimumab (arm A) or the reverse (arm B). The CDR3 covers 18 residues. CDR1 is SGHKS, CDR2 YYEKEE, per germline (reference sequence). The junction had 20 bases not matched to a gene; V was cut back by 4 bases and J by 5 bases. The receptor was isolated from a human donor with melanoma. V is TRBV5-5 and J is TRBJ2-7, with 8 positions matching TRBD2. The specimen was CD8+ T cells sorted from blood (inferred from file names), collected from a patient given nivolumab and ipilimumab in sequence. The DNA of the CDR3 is TGTGCCAGCAGCCCGGCGGCGTTAGCGGGGTTTGCCTCGGACGAGCAGTACGTC. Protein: CASSPAALAGFASDEQYV.